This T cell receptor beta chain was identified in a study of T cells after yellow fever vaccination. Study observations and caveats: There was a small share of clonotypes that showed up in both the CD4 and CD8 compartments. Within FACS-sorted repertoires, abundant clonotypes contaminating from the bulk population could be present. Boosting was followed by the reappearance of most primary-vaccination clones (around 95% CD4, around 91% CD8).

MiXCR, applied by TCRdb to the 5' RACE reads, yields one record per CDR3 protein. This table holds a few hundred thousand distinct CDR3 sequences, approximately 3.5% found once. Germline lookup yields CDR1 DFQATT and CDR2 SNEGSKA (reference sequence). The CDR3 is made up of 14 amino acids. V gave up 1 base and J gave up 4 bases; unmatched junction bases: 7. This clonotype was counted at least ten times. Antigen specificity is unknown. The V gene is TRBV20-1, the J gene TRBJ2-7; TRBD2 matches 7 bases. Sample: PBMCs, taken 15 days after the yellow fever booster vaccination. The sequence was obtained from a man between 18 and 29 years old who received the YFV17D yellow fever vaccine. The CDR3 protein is CSARGTRGSYEQYF. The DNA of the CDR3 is TGCAGTGCTAGAGGGACTAGGGGATCGTACGAGCAGTACTTC.